The 12 T cell receptor beta chains in this list originate from one sample, sequenced in a study of Ad26.COV2.S vaccination and SARS-CoV-2 variants. Documented treatment: roughly 20 received Ad26.COV2.S at low or high dose, single or two shots; roughly 5 received placebo; per-sample allocation not given. The samples were gathered on day 63 after the first injection of vaccine or placebo. Sequenced by immunoSEQ multiplex PCR; TCRdb stores in-frame clones only, minus some. The table records fewer than 500,000 clones, approximately 92% of them present only once. The sequences come from peripheral blood, collected in a trial of Ad26.COV2.S vaccine versus placebo. Receptor source: a person between 18 and 65 years old who received the Ad26.COV2.S COVID-19 vaccine or a placebo.

The chain carries TRBV9 and TRBJ1-2; D might be TRBD1 (5 bases). The CDR3 spans 16 residues. Trimming removed 0 bases from V and 2 bases from J, with 14 bases in between. The germline CDR1 and CDR2 sequences are SGDLS and YYNGEE. The CDR3 loop is CASSVGAGTPNYGYTF. The CDR3 nucleotides read TGTGCCAGCAGCGTAGGGGCAGGGACCCCCAACTATGGCTACACCTTC.

This clone has only one observation. The chain combines TRBV15 with TRBJ1-4, with D tentatively TRBD1 (5 bases). This CDR3 is built from 13 residues. The germline CDR1 and CDR2 sequences are LNHNV and YYDKDF (reference sequence). The DNA of the CDR3 is TGTGCGACGCAGGGTACAGCTAATGAAAAACTGTTTTTT. It encodes CATQGTANEKLFF.

This clone occurred once. V and J are TRBV30 and TRBJ2-1, with 7 bases aligning to TRBD2. J was trimmed by 2 bases and V by 4 bases; bases with no gene match: 8. Per the germline V gene, CDR1 is GTSNPN and CDR2 is SVGIG (reference sequence). The CDR3 is made up of 15 amino acids. The CDR3 DNA reads TGTGCCTGGATGACGGGGGGTTTCCCCTACAATGAGCAGTTCTTC. Its protein is CAWMTGGFPYNEQFF.

V gene TRBV7-9 combines with J gene TRBJ2-7; D could derive from TRBD1 or TRBD2 (5 bases each). V was pared by 5 bases and J by 2 bases, with 16 bases between. The CDR3 loop spans 15 amino acids. Germline V CDR1 and CDR2: SEHNR, FQNEAQ (reference sequence). The CDR3 bases are TGTGCCAGCAGCCTAGGGACGTCGAGTGCCTACGAGCAGTACTTC. Its translation is CASSLGTSSAYEQYF.

J is TRBJ2-3 and V is TRBV24-1; D perhaps matches TRBD1 (6 bases). The V and J ends lost 0 bases and 1 base respectively, with 10 bases between them. The germline gives CDR1 KGHDR, CDR2 SFDVKD. The CDR3 length is 16 residues. Here the CDR3 DNA reads TGTGCCACCAGTGATTTGTCAGGGGTTGGCACAGATACGCAGTATTTT. Translation: CATSDLSGVGTDTQYF.

This chain uses TRBV19 with TRBJ1-5; possible D gene TRBD1, 6 bases. Trimming removed 6 bases from V and 1 base from J, with 19 bases in between. CDR1 is LNHDA, CDR2 SQIVND, per germline (reference sequence). The CDR3 totals 17 residues. Written as DNA, the CDR3 is TGTGCCAGTAGCCTTAGGGGGGGAGTTAGGAGCAATCAGCCCCAGCATTTT. This translates into CASSLRGGVRSNQPQHF.

The V call is TRBV7-8, the J call TRBJ2-2, with D hard to call. V was cut by 4 bases and J by 2 bases, with 2 bases left in between. Looked up from germline, CDR1 is SGHVS and CDR2 is FQNEAQ. CDR3 length: 12 residues. The CDR3 DNA sequence: TGTGCCAGCAGCTCAAACACCGGGGAGCTGTTTTTT. Amino acid sequence: CASSSNTGELFF.

The chain recombines TRBV20-1 with TRBJ1-2; D is ambiguous. The CDR3 loop spans 11 amino acids. V was clipped by 6 bases and J by 9 bases, with 14 bases between them. Germline CDR1 is DFQATT and CDR2 is SNEGSKA (reference sequence). For the CDR3, the DNA is TGCAGTGCCCTACTTTTAGGTAGCTACACCTTC. Translating it yields CSALLLGSYTF.

A single count supports this clone. V gene TRBV6-1 combines with J gene TRBJ1-5; no reliable D call. Germline loops: CDR1 MNHNS, CDR2 SASEGT. V was pared by 2 bases and J by 5 bases, with 4 bases between. The CDR3 is 12 residues long. The CDR3 here is CASSELYQPQHF. CDR3 nucleotide sequence: TGTGCCAGCAGTGAACTGTATCAGCCCCAGCATTTT.

This clone appeared once. The chain couples TRBV5-1 to TRBJ1-6; D ambiguous. This CDR3 contains 16 residues. V lost 0 bases to trimming and J lost 0 bases, with 7 bases between them. Germline V gives CDR1 SGHRS, CDR2 YFSETQ. CDR3: CASSLGESSYNSPLHF. DNA of the CDR3: TGCGCCAGCAGCTTGGGGGAGAGCTCCTATAATTCACCCCTCCACTTT.

The chain couples TRBV18 to TRBJ2-1, with 8 bases matching TRBD1. CDR1 is KGHSH and CDR2 is LQKENI in the germline V gene. The CDR3 runs 13 residues. The J segment lost 8 bases and the V segment lost 8 bases, leaving 8 bases of the junction unmatched. The DNA of the CDR3 is TGTGCCAGCACCGGACAGGGACGCGATGAGCAGTTCTTC. It is translated as CASTGQGRDEQFF.

CDR3 bases: TGCAGTGCTAGTAGGCCAGATCCCAATCAGCCCCAGCATTTT. Translated: CSASRPDPNQPQHF. The rearrangement links TRBV20-1 to TRBJ1-5; D uncertain. Per germline, CDR1 DFQATT and CDR2 SNEGSKA (reference sequence). The ends were cut back, 3 bases at V and 3 bases at J, with 12 bases in the middle. This CDR3 spans 14 amino acids.